Below, one T cell receptor (beta chain) is given with its context. Antigen specificity is unknown. The data are from a study of T cells after yellow fever vaccination. A universal primer site and UMIs were added as TCR cDNA was made by 5'RACE template switching. From the 5' RACE reads, TCRdb called clonotypes with MiXCR, one entry per CDR3 protein. Among approximately 550,000 distinct CDR3 sequences listed, 15% to 20% were seen once. Study-wide results and caveats: Abundant bulk-population clonotypes could contaminate the FACS-sorted repertoires.

Germline CDR1 and CDR2: SGHAT and FQNNGV. Trimming cost V 5 bases and J 0 bases; bases outside gene matches: 6. The CDR3 has 15 amino acids. Sequenced material: PBMCs, taken 15 days after the yellow fever booster vaccination. The rearrangement links TRBV11-2 to TRBJ2-5; 7 bases line up with TRBD1. The receptor was isolated from a man aged 30 to 45 who received the YFV17D yellow fever vaccine. The CDR3 coding sequence is TGTGCCAGCAGCGTGACAGGGTCGTACCAAGAGACCCAGTACTTC. Translated, it gives CASSVTGSYQETQYF.